These 29 T cell receptor beta chains were all obtained from the same sample, sequenced in a study of T-cell reconstitution after alpha-beta-depleted transplantation in children. Preparing the TCRbeta library involved the use of unique molecular identifiers. MiXCR, applied by TCRdb to the PCR reads, yields one record per CDR3 protein. The sample lists just under 550,000 distinct CDR3 sequences; 15% to 20% were seen once. The sequenced sample was PBMCs from the stem cell graft donor, obtained from the stem cell graft. The receptors shown here come from a human donor who donated a stem cell graft to a child with acute lymphoblastic leukemia.

The rearrangement uses TRBV11-2 and TRBJ2-5, with 9 positions matching TRBD2. From germline, CDR1 is SGHAT and CDR2 FQNNGV. This CDR3 is 15 amino acids long. V shed 5 bases and J 5 bases; nucleotides not matched to a gene: 9. CDR3 sequence reads: CASSRNSGRPETQYF. In DNA form, the CDR3 reads TGTGCCAGCAGCCGTAACAGCGGGAGGCCCGAGACCCAGTACTTC.

This chain links TRBV12-3 or TRBV12-4 with TRBJ2-1; a weak D match, TRBD2 (5 bases). The ends were cut back, 5 bases at V and 7 bases at J, with 12 bases in the middle. The length of the CDR3 is 13 residues. CDR3 sequence reads: CASSPTGENEQFF. The CDR3 region has the DNA TGTGCCAGCAGTCCCACCGGGGAGAATGAGCAGTTCTTC.

This clonotype was observed a few times. J is TRBJ2-4 and V is TRBV4-1, with 9 nucleotides matching TRBD2. Germline CDR1 and CDR2: MGHRA and YSYEKL. The CDR3 is made up of 16 amino acids. V shed 6 bases, J shed 3 bases, and the junction held 9 bases outside the gene matches. CDR3 nucleotide sequence: TGCGCCAGCAGGGGACTCGGGCGGGAGGGCAAAAACATTCAGTACTTC. Amino acids: CASRGLGREGKNIQYF.

This clonotype was observed a handful of times. The chain links TRBV10-3 to TRBJ2-1, with D possibly matching TRBD2 (5 bases). V lost 6 bases to trimming and J lost 0 bases, with 9 bases between them. The CDR3 runs to 14 residues. Germline V lookup: CDR1 ENHRY, CDR2 SYGVKD. CDR3 residues: CAIRAVGSYNEQFF. CDR3 DNA sequence: TGTGCCATCAGAGCGGTGGGCTCCTACAATGAGCAGTTCTTC.

The V call is TRBV20-1, the J call TRBJ2-2; the D is unclear. Per the germline V gene, CDR1 is DFQATT and CDR2 is SNEGSKA (reference sequence). The CDR3 loop spans 14 amino acids. The ends were cut back, 1 base at V and 3 bases at J, with 9 bases in the middle. The DNA for the CDR3 is TGCAGTGCTAGAGTCCTAAGATACACCGGGGAGCTGTTTTTT. Translated, it gives CSARVLRYTGELFF.

In its sample, this clonotype was seen a few times. The J gene is TRBJ2-1, the V gene TRBV7-2; either TRBD1 or TRBD2 may fit D (8 bases each). V lost 2 bases and J 4 bases, leaving 24 bases between the germline ends. In germline, CDR1 is SGHTA, CDR2 FQGNSA. The CDR3 length is 19 residues. CDR3 loop: CASSLRAGGRLAGYNEQFF. Written as DNA, the CDR3 is TGTGCCAGCAGCTTAAGGGCAGGGGGCAGGCTAGCGGGTTACAATGAGCAGTTCTTC.

This clonotype was seen a few times. The J gene is TRBJ1-3, the V gene TRBV5-6; D possibly corresponds to TRBD1 (6 bases). Germline CDR1 reads SGHDT; CDR2 reads YYEEEE. Trimming shortened V by 1 base and J by 0 bases, and 11 bases separated the two germline ends. The length of the CDR3 is 16 residues. The CDR3 DNA is TGTGCCAGCAGCTTGTCCAAAGGGGGCTCTGGAAACACCATATATTTT. The encoded protein is CASSLSKGGSGNTIYF.

This chain connects TRBV20-1 to TRBJ2-3; unclear D gene. Germline V CDR1 and CDR2: DFQATT, SNEGSKA (reference sequence). The CDR3 sequence is 15 residues long. V lost 5 bases and J lost 1, with 16 bases in between. The CDR3 nucleotides read TGCAGTGCTTCTCGCTCCCACTCGGGCACAGATACGCAGTATTTT. It encodes CSASRSHSGTDTQYF.

This chain connects TRBV27 to TRBJ2-2; 10 bases are shared with TRBD1. The CDR3 sequence is 14 residues long. Germline CDR1 is MNHEY and CDR2 is SMNVEV (reference sequence). The J segment lost 2 bases and the V segment lost 8 bases, leaving 2 bases of the junction unmatched. The CDR3 sequence: CASGDRGNTGELFF. The DNA for the CDR3 is TGTGCCAGCGGGGACAGGGGCAACACCGGGGAGCTGTTTTTT.

This rearrangement joins TRBV2 to TRBJ1-3; a possible D gene is TRBD1 (5 bases). This CDR3 has 14 residues. The germline gives CDR1 SNHLY, CDR2 FYNNEI. Trimming left V 9 bases short and J 0 bases short, with 12 bases between. The DNA for the CDR3 is TGTGCCAGAGGGGAAGCTGTCTCTGGAAACACCATATATTTT. Translating it yields CARGEAVSGNTIYF.

CDR3 protein: CSARVLETQYF. CDR3 nucleotide sequence: TGCAGTGCTAGAGTCCTAGAGACCCAGTACTTC. The chain links TRBV20-1 to TRBJ2-5, with D uncertain. The V gene lost 1 base and the J gene lost 4 bases, with 4 bases spanning the gap. The germline V gene has CDR1 DFQATT and CDR2 SNEGSKA (reference sequence). The CDR3 extends over 11 amino acids.

The J gene is TRBJ2-7, the V gene TRBV4-1; the D gene is possibly TRBD1 (7 bases). The germline CDR1 and CDR2 sequences are MGHRA and YSYEKL. CDR3 length: 15 residues. Trimming removed 5 bases at V and 2 bases at J, with 16 bases between. The CDR3 nucleotides are TGCGCCAGCAGCTCCACAGGGGAGGCGACCTACGAGCAGTACTTC. Translated: CASSSTGEATYEQYF.

The J gene is TRBJ2-7, the V gene TRBV6-1; the D is unclear. V lost 10 bases to trimming and J lost 3 bases, with 16 bases between them. CDR1 is MNHNS and CDR2 is SASEGT in the germline V gene. This CDR3 has 13 amino acids. DNA for the CDR3: TGTGCCACCTCTTGGGTTCCATTCTACGAGCAGTACTTC. It is translated as CATSWVPFYEQYF.

The J gene is TRBJ2-1, the V gene TRBV20-1, with 7 bases aligning to TRBD2. V was pared by 0 bases and J by 3 bases, with 5 bases of the junction left unmatched. CDR1 is DFQATT and CDR2 is SNEGSKA in the germline V gene (reference sequence). This CDR3 is 15 amino acids long. The CDR3: CSARDRREFYNEQFF. The CDR3 coding sequence is TGCAGTGCTAGAGATCGGCGGGAGTTCTACAATGAGCAGTTCTTC.

The V gene is TRBV27, the J gene TRBJ1-5; TRBD1 matches at 8 bases. With V trimmed by 6 bases and J by 2 bases, 9 bases remained unmatched. Germline V gives CDR1 MNHEY, CDR2 SMNVEV (reference sequence). The length of the CDR3 is 16 residues. CDR3 in amino acids: CASRTTGGGGNQPQHF. In DNA, the CDR3 is TGTGCCAGCAGAACTACAGGGGGGGGTGGCAATCAGCCCCAGCATTTT.

This chain links TRBV7-2 with TRBJ1-1; D is ambiguous. CDR1 SGHTA and CDR2 FQGNSA come from the germline V gene. Trimming removed 0 bases at V and 6 bases at J, with 11 bases between. CDR3 length: 14 amino acids. The CDR3 sequence is CASSLALAYPEAFF. As DNA, the CDR3 is TGTGCCAGCAGCTTAGCGTTAGCCTACCCTGAAGCTTTCTTT.

V is TRBV18 and J is TRBJ2-1, with 11 positions matching TRBD2. CDR3 size: 16 residues. The germline V gene has CDR1 KGHSH and CDR2 LQKENI. After removal of 6 bases from V and 4 bases from J, the junction contained 8 bases not matched to a gene. The CDR3 DNA follows: TGTGCCAGCTCCCTCTCGACTAGCGGGGTTTACAATGAGCAGTTCTTC. It yields the protein CASSLSTSGVYNEQFF.

There are a few counts of this clonotype. This sequence joins TRBV2 and TRBJ2-1; perhaps D is TRBD1 or TRBD2 (5 bases each). The CDR3 is 16 amino acids. CDR1 is SNHLY, CDR2 FYNNEI, per germline. Trimming removed 7 bases at V and 1 base at J, with 17 bases between. The CDR3 DNA is TGTGCCAGCACTCCAACTTCGGGACCTTCCTACAATGAGCAGTTCTTC. This sequence encodes CASTPTSGPSYNEQFF.

This clonotype was counted only a few times. CDR3 region: CAISESGGQNTEAFF. In DNA, the CDR3 is TGTGCCATCAGTGAGTCCGGGGGTCAGAACACTGAAGCTTTCTTT. This chain connects TRBV10-3 to TRBJ1-1, with D perhaps matching TRBD1 (5 bases). The CDR3 totals 15 residues. Per the germline V gene, CDR1 is ENHRY and CDR2 is SYGVKD. Deletions cut 0 bases from V and 1 base from J, with 9 bases between.

V usage is TRBV20-1 and J usage is TRBJ2-4; 9 positions agree with TRBD2. Germline V gene lookup returns CDR1 DFQATT and CDR2 SNEGSKA (reference sequence). This CDR3 region has 17 residues. V lost 0 bases and J lost 3; bases outside the gene matches: 9. CDR3 region: CSARDGGRAKNKNIQYF. In nucleotides, the CDR3 is TGCAGTGCTAGAGACGGCGGGAGGGCAAAGAACAAAAACATTCAGTACTTC.

This clonotype has only a few counts. The gene calls are TRBV5-1 and TRBJ1-2; 7 nucleotides align to TRBD1. Germline assignment: CDR1 SGHRS and CDR2 YFSETQ. The CDR3 is 15 amino acids. Trimming took 3 bases from V and 8 from J; bases not matched to a gene: 13. The chain's CDR3 is CASSSGQLGREGYTF. In nucleotides, the CDR3 is TGCGCCAGCAGCTCGGGACAGCTGGGTCGAGAGGGCTACACCTTC.

V gene TRBV5-1 combines with J gene TRBJ2-5, with 10 positions matching TRBD2. After removal of 4 bases from V and 2 bases from J, the junction contained 8 bases not matched to a gene. Germline CDR1 reads SGHRS; CDR2 reads YFSETQ. The CDR3 consists of 16 residues. The CDR3 here is CASSVGTSAYQETQYF. The CDR3 coding sequence is TGCGCCAGCAGCGTAGGGACTAGCGCTTATCAAGAGACCCAGTACTTC.

This chain uses TRBV7-9 with TRBJ1-1; no clear D gene. The germline V gene encodes CDR1 SEHNR and CDR2 FQNEAQ (reference sequence). V was clipped by 6 bases and J by 3 bases, with 5 bases between them. This CDR3 has 11 amino acids. The CDR3 region is CASRPYTEAFF. The CDR3 DNA is TGTGCCAGCAGACCATACACTGAAGCTTTCTTT.

This clonotype occurred many times. The CDR3 bases are TGTGCCAGCAGTTTTAGGGGAAACGGGGAGCTGTTTTTT. It encodes CASSFRGNGELFF. The chain combines TRBV12-3 or TRBV12-4 with TRBJ2-2; tentative D call: TRBD1 (5 bases). The CDR3 totals 13 residues. Trimming cost V 3 bases and J 7 bases, with 9 bases left between them.

This clonotype was seen a single time. The chain couples TRBV5-6 to TRBJ2-5; D might be TRBD2 (5 bases). Deletions cut 4 bases from V and 1 base from J, with 17 bases between. The CDR3 extends over 16 amino acids. CDR1 is SGHDT and CDR2 is YYEEEE in the germline V gene. DNA for the CDR3: TGTGCCAGCAGCGACCTGGTACTAGTTACCCAAGAGACCCAGTACTTC. Its translation is CASSDLVLVTQETQYF.

The chain joins TRBV7-9 to TRBJ1-4; 7 bases agree with TRBD1. Germline CDR1 and CDR2: SEHNR and FQNEAQ (reference sequence). The V gene end was trimmed by 5 bases and the J gene end by 8 bases; junction bases not matched to a gene: 5. The CDR3 is made up of 13 amino acids. CDR3 residues: CASSPRGDEKLFF. CDR3 bases: TGTGCCAGCAGCCCCAGGGGGGACGAAAAACTGTTTTTT.

In this sample, this clonotype turned up a few times. Without the conserved terminal phenylalanine or tryptophan, this CDR3 likely stems from a read error. The DNA is omitted, as the CDR3 cannot be located on it reliably, and the CDR3 follows TCRdb's listing. This chain connects TRBV5-1 to TRBJ2-7; the table's D gene call, TRBD2, was not cross checked with the DNA. Germline V gene lookup returns CDR1 SGHRS and CDR2 YFSETQ. The CDR3 spans 9 residues, counting both ends. CDR3 in amino acids: CASYSPAHP.

In this sample, this clonotype turned up a few times. V usage is TRBV14 and J usage is TRBJ1-2; maybe TRBD1 (6 bases). Germline CDR1 reads SGHDN; CDR2 reads FVKESK. This CDR3 spans 16 amino acids. Deletions cut 4 bases from V and 2 bases from J, with 17 bases between. Here the CDR3 reads CASSLIGARGNYGYTF. CDR3 nucleotides: TGTGCCAGCAGCCTGATTGGTGCCAGGGGAAACTATGGCTACACCTTC.

This clonotype was found once. The V gene is TRBV29-1, the J gene TRBJ1-5; D remains ambiguous. The CDR3 contains 14 residues. Trimming stripped 4 bases from V and 3 bases from J, with 13 bases between. The V gene's germline CDR1 is SQVTM and CDR2 ANQGSEA. The CDR3 bases are TGCAGCGTTGGCGTCACTAGAAACAATCAGCCCCAGCATTTT. Protein sequence: CSVGVTRNNQPQHF.